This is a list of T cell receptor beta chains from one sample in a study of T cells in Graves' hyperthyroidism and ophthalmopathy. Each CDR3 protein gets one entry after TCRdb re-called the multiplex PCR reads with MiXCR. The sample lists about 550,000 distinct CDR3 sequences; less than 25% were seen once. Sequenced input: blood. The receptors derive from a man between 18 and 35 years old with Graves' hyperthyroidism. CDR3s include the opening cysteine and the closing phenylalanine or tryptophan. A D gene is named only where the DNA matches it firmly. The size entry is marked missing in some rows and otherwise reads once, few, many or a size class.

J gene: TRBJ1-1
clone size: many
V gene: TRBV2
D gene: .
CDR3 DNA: TGTGCCAGCAGTGCCGACAGTGAAGCTTTCTTT
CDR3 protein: CASSADSEAFF

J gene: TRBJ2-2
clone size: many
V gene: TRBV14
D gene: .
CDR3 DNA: TGTGCCAGCAGCCAACTCACCGGGGAGCTGTTTTTT
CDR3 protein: CASSQLTGELFF

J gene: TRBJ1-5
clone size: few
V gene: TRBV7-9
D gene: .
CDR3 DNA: TGTGCCAGCAGCTTGGGGGTGGATCAGCCCCAGCATTTT
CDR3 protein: CASSLGVDQPQHF

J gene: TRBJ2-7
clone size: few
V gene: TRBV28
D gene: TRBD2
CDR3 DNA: TGTGCCAGCAGTCTACAAACTAGCGGGAGGGCCTACGAGCAGTACTTC
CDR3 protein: CASSLQTSGRAYEQYF

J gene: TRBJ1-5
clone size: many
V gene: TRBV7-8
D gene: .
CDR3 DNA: TGTGCCAGCAGCTACGGGAGGGGCGGAAGCAATCAGCCCCAGCATTTT
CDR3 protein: CASSYGRGGSNQPQHF

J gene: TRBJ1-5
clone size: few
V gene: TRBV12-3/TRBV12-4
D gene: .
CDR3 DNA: TGTGCCAGCAGCCGCTCCCCGACAGCCCAGCATTTT
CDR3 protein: CASSRSPTAQHF

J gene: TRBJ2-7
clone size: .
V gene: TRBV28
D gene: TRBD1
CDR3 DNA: TGTGCCAGCAGCTGGATACAGGGGAGCGAGCAGTACTTC
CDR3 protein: CASSWIQGSEQYF

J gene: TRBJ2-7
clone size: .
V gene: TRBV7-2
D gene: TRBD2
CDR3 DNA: TGTGCCAGCAGATGCTTAGCGGGAGAACCCGAGCAGTACTTC
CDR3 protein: CASRCLAGEPEQYF

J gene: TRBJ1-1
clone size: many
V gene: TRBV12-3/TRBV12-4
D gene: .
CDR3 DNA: TGTGCCAACTCCAGGGGCGCTGAAGCTTTCTTT
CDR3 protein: CANSRGAEAFF

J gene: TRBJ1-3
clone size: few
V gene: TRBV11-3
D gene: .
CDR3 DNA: TGTGCCAGCAGCTTGCTGCGTGTCTCTGGAAACACCATATATTTT
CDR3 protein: CASSLLRVSGNTIYF

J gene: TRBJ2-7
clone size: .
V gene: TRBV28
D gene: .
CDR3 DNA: TGTGCCAGTGGGACTGGATCCTTCACCACCTACGAGCAGTACTTC
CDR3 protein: CASGTGSFTTYEQYF

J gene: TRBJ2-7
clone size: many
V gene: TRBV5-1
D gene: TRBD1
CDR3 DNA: TGCGCCAGCGGGACAGGGGGCGGCCACGAGCAGTACTTC
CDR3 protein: CASGTGGGHEQYF

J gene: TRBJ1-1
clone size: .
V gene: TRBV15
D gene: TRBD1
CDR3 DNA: TGTGCCACCAGCAGAGGACCGGGACAGGGGATTGCTGAAGCTTTCTTT
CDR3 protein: CATSRGPGQGIAEAFF

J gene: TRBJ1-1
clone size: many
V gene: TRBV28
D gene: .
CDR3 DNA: TGTGCCAGCAGATCTTGGGCTGAAGCTTTCTTT
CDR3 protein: CASRSWAEAFF

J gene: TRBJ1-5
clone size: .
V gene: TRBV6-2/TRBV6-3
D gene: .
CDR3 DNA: TGTGCCGCGCTCTCCCGGGGCCAGCCCCAGCATTTT
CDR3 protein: CAALSRGQPQHF

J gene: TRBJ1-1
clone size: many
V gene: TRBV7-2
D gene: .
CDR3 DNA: TGTGCCAGCAGCTTAACGGCAGCCGAGGTTCTGAACACTGAAGCTTTCTTT
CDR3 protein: CASSLTAAEVLNTEAFF

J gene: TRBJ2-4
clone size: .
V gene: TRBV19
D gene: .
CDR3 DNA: TGTGCCAGTAGTATCTCGGTGGGCATTCAGTACTTC
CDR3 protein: CASSISVGIQYF

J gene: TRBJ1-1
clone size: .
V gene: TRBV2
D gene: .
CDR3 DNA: TGTGCCAGCACCGACCTGAACACTGAAGCTTCCTTT
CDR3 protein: CASTDLNTEASF

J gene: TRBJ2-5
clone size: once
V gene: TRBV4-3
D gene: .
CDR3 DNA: TGCGCCTGCAGCCAAGATTGGTTTGAGGGGTCAGAGACCAAGTACTTC
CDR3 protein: CACSQDWFEGSETKYF

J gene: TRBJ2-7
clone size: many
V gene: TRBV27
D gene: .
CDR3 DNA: TGTGCCAGCAGGTTCAGGGATGGTGCCTACGAGCAGTACTTC
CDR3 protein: CASRFRDGAYEQYF

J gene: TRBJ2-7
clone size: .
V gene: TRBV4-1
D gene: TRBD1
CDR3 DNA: TGCGCCAGCAGCCGCACCGGGACAGGTTCAAACGAGCAGTACTTC
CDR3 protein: CASSRTGTGSNEQYF

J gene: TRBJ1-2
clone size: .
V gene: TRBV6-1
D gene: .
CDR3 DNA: TGTGCCAGCAGTGAAGGGGCATCCGTAAACTATGGCTACACCTTC
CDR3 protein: CASSEGASVNYGYTF

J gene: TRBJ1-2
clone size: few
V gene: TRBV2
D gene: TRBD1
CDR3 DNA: TGTGCCAGCTCACCGGGACAGGAGAACTATGGCTACACCTTC
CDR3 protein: CASSPGQENYGYTF

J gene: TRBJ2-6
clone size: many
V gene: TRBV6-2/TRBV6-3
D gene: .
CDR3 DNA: TGTGCCAGCAGTTGGGGGGGCGACGGGGCCAACGTCCTGACTTTC
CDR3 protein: CASSWGGDGANVLTF

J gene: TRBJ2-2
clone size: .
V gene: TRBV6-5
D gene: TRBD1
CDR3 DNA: TGTGCCAGCAGTTATGGGACAGGGTTGAACACCGGGGAGCTGTTTTTT
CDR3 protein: CASSYGTGLNTGELFF

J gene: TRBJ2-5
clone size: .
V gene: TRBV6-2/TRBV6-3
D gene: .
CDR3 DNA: TGTGCCAGCAGCCCACGAGGGGCCCCCCAAGAGACCCAGTACTTC
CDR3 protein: CASSPRGAPQETQYF

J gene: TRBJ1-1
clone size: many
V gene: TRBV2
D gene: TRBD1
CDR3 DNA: TGTGCCAGCAGGAGTAGACAGGGCCCCACTGAAGCTTTCTTT
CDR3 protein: CASRSRQGPTEAFF

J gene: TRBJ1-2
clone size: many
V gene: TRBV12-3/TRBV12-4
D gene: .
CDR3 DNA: TGTGCCAGCAGCCCCGGCAGGGCCTATGGCTACACCTTC
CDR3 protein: CASSPGRAYGYTF